What follows describes a single T cell receptor beta chain. Its specificity is unknown. This record belongs to a study of Ad26.COV2.S vaccination and SARS-CoV-2 variants. V lost 1 base and J lost 6; bases outside the gene matches: 10. The germline CDR1 and CDR2 sequences are LGHDT and YNNKEL (reference sequence). This CDR3 spans 18 amino acids. This table comes from immunoSEQ multiplex PCR, and its TCRdb copy is limited to in-frame clones, with some not included. Of fewer than 500,000 clones listed, 75% to 95% are singletons. Specified treatment: 15 to 20 received Ad26.COV2.S at low or high dose, single or two shots; roughly 5 received placebo; per-sample allocation not given. All samples were drawn on day 63, counting from the first vaccine or placebo injection. An 18-55-year-old adult in Boston served as donor. Overall study results and limits: CD8+ and CD4+ T cells specific for spike reportedly responded with substantial breadth after vaccination. Recipients of either vaccine or placebo displayed similar breadth of non-spike TCRs.

The TCR sequence derives from a person aged 18-60 years who received the Ad26.COV2.S COVID-19 vaccine or a placebo. The rearrangement links TRBV3-1 (or the pseudogene TRBV3-2) to TRBJ2-3; 13 bases are a match to TRBD2. This material consisted of peripheral blood, taken in a trial of Ad26.COV2.S vaccine versus placebo. CDR3 coding DNA: TGTGCCAGCAGCCAAGCCCTAGGACTAGCGGGAGCAATCGATACGCAGTATTTT. Translated, it gives CASSQALGLAGAIDTQYF.